The 28 T cell receptor beta chains given below trace back to one sample, sequenced in a study of human T cells and chemical hapten exposure. Time point meaning: patch test 3, about 24 weeks after DPC sensitization. Treatment meaning: therapeutic diphenylcyclopropenone sensitization with weekly scalp DPC. TCRdb called the RACE reads again in MiXCR, with one record for every CDR3 protein. The table shows more than 80,000 distinct CDR3 sequences, with 11% occurring only once. The sequencing here drew on whole blood, taken in connection with sensitization to the hapten diphenylcyclopropenone (DPC). These receptors came from a woman between 45 and 65 years old with alopecia areata. Some clones in this sample may be carry-over from other donors' samples.

The J gene is TRBJ2-7, the V gene TRBV20-1; D is tentatively TRBD1 or TRBD2 (5 bases each). Trimming took off 3 bases at V and 2 bases at J, with 17 bases between the two ends. The germline CDR1 and CDR2 sequences are DFQATT and SNEGSKA (reference sequence). CDR3 size: 15 residues. CDR3 in DNA: TGCAGTGCTAGGGGAGTGGGCAGGGTTCCCTACGAGCAGTACTTC. Translation: CSARGVGRVPYEQYF.

This clonotype was found many times. This chain uses TRBV6-5 with TRBJ2-1, with D tentatively TRBD2 (6 bases). CDR1 is MNHEY, CDR2 SVGAGI, per germline. The V end was cut by 5 bases, the J end by 7 bases, with 15 bases between. The CDR3 is 14 amino acids. DNA of the CDR3: TGTGCCAGCAGTGGGGCCGGGACTCTGAATGAGCAGTTCTTC. Protein sequence: CASSGAGTLNEQFF.

This clonotype was found many times. The V call is TRBV4-1, the J call TRBJ2-1; 13 bases fit TRBD2. J was trimmed by 6 bases and V by 5 bases; bases with no gene match: 13. The CDR3 totals 18 residues. Looked up from germline, CDR1 is MGHRA and CDR2 is YSYEKL. CDR3 loop: CASSYKLAGGPGSNEQFF. The CDR3 DNA is TGCGCCAGCAGCTACAAACTAGCGGGAGGGCCGGGCTCCAATGAGCAGTTCTTC.

The sample holds many counts of this clonotype. J is TRBJ1-3 and V is TRBV11-3; D may be TRBD1 (5 bases). Germline values: CDR1 SGHNT, CDR2 YENEEA. V gave up 5 bases and J gave up 2 bases, with 13 bases separating them. The CDR3 is made up of 15 amino acids. CDR3 nucleotide sequence: TGTGCCAGCAGCACCGACAGTCTCCCTGGAAACACCATATATTTT. Amino acids: CASSTDSLPGNTIYF. Variable domain in full (rest from reference TRBV11-3 and TRBJ1-3): EAGVVQSPRYKIIEKKQPVAFWCNPISGHNTLYWYLQNLGQGPELLIRYENEEAVDDSQLPKDRFSAERLKGVDSTLKIQPAELGDSAVYLCASSTDSLPGNTIYFGEGSWLTVV.

The chain uses TRBV3-1 and TRBJ2-3; possible D gene TRBD2, 5 bases. The CDR3 loop spans 15 amino acids. Germline CDR1 is LGHDT and CDR2 is YNNKEL (reference sequence). V was cut by 1 base and J by 3 bases, with 11 bases left in between. The CDR3 nucleotides read TGTGCCAGCAGCCAAGGGAGGCAGTCGACAGATACGCAGTATTTT. The encoded protein is CASSQGRQSTDTQYF.

This clonotype was recorded many times. The rearrangement uses TRBV6-6 and TRBJ2-7; 7 nucleotides match TRBD1. The CDR3 contains 14 residues. With V trimmed by 8 bases and J by 5 bases, 12 bases remained unmatched. Germline values: CDR1 MNHNY, CDR2 SVGAGI (reference sequence). The chain's CDR3 is CASLRTGGADEQYF. The CDR3 DNA is TGTGCCAGCCTGAGGACAGGAGGAGCCGACGAGCAGTACTTC.

The gene calls are TRBV28 and TRBJ2-3; 10 bases are shared with TRBD2. The CDR3 extends over 14 amino acids. V lost 1 base and J lost 8; bases outside the gene matches: 3. Looked up from germline, CDR1 is MDHEN and CDR2 is SYDVKM. CDR3 protein: CASSLSSGRSTQYF. In DNA form, the CDR3 reads TGTGCCAGCAGTTTATCTAGCGGGAGAAGTACGCAGTATTTT.

Only a few counts were recorded for this clonotype. The chain employs TRBV29-1 and TRBJ2-1, with 10 bases identical to TRBD2. The CDR3 has 15 amino acids. Unmatched junction bases numbered 9, after V lost 3 bases and J lost 7 bases. Germline assignment: CDR1 SQVTM and CDR2 ANQGSEA. In DNA, the CDR3 is TGCAGCGTTGAGCCCCCGGGACTAGCGAAAAATGAGCAGTTCTTC. Its translation is CSVEPPGLAKNEQFF.

This clonotype was picked up many times. This sequence joins TRBV29-1 and TRBJ2-7; possibly TRBD2 for D (5 bases). V lost 7 bases and J 0 bases, leaving 16 bases between the germline ends. Germline V gives CDR1 SQVTM, CDR2 ANQGSEA. This CDR3 contains 14 residues. In nucleotides, the CDR3 is TGCAGCGCCCGGCGACCTGGGAGCTCCTACGAGCAGTACTTC. Translating it yields CSARRPGSSYEQYF.

The rearrangement uses TRBV28 and TRBJ2-5; TRBD2 is a possible D gene (5 bases). Germline lookup yields CDR1 MDHEN and CDR2 SYDVKM. V lost 7 bases and J 5 bases, leaving 11 bases between the germline ends. CDR3 size: 12 residues. The CDR3 sequence is CASTSRAETQYF. The CDR3 coding sequence is TGTGCCAGCACCTCGCGGGCCGAGACCCAGTACTTC. Full variable domain (outside the CDR3, taken from reference TRBV28 and TRBJ2-5): DVKVTQSSRYLVKRTGEKVFLECVQDMDHENMFWYRQDPGLGLRLIYFSYDVKMKEKGDIPEGYSVSREKKERFSLILESASTNQTSMYLCASTSRAETQYFGPGTRLLVL.

This clonotype appeared many times. CDR3 region: CASSRTGEEKLFF. In nucleotides, the CDR3 is TGTGCCAGCAGCCGGACAGGGGAAGAAAAACTGTTTTTT. This chain uses TRBV12-3 or TRBV12-4 with TRBJ1-4; TRBD1 matches at 9 bases. The CDR3 is 13 residues long. Trimming at V came to 6 bases and at J to 8 bases, leaving 4 bases not matched to a gene.

CDR3 in amino acids: CSGGGTSGREQFF. Here the CDR3 DNA reads TGCAGCGGAGGGGGGACCTCAGGAAGGGAGCAGTTCTTC. The rearrangement uses TRBV29-1 and TRBJ2-1; D possibly uses TRBD1 or TRBD2 (6 bases each). With 7 bases removed from V and 10 bases from J, the gap between germline ends came to 20 bases. Per germline, CDR1 SQVTM and CDR2 ANQGSEA. The CDR3 is 13 residues long.

This clonotype was picked up a small number of times. V usage is TRBV5-1 and J usage is TRBJ2-7, with TRBD1 matching over 7 bases. Trimming removed 6 bases from V and 2 bases from J; junction bases left unmatched: 5. CDR1 and CDR2 (germline): SGHRS, YFSETQ. CDR3 length: 13 residues. CDR3 sequence reads: CASKFQGAYEQYF. The CDR3 bases are TGCGCCAGCAAATTTCAGGGGGCCTACGAGCAGTACTTC.

This clonotype was observed many times. In DNA, the CDR3 is TGTGCCACCAGCAGAGATGTGGGAGGCGAGACCCAGTACTTC. This translates into CATSRDVGGETQYF. The V call is TRBV15, the J call TRBJ2-5, with a tentative D call TRBD2 (6 bases). The length of the CDR3 is 14 residues. Trimming took off 0 bases at V and 5 bases at J, with 10 bases between the two ends. Per germline, CDR1 LNHNV and CDR2 YYDKDF (reference sequence).

This clonotype was observed many times. The V call is TRBV12-3 or TRBV12-4, the J call TRBJ1-4, with unresolved D. The CDR3 length is 15 residues. V shed 8 bases and J shed 1 base, with 14 bases lying between them. As DNA, the CDR3 is TGTGCCAGCGCCAGCCGGATGGGAACTAATGAAAAACTGTTTTTT. Translation: CASASRMGTNEKLFF.

The chain carries TRBV5-5 and TRBJ1-2, with D perhaps matching TRBD1 (5 bases). Germline V gene data show CDR1 as SGHKS and CDR2 as YYEKEE (reference sequence). The germline V and J ends were trimmed by 0 bases and 4 bases, with 10 bases remaining between them. The CDR3 has 14 residues. CDR3 region: CASSLADRGYGYTF. In DNA form, the CDR3 reads TGTGCCAGCAGCTTGGCCGACAGAGGCTATGGCTACACCTTC.

The rearrangement links TRBV5-4 to TRBJ2-2, with a possible D match to TRBD2 (6 bases). CDR1 and CDR2 (germline): SGHNT, YYREEE (reference sequence). With 4 bases removed from V and 2 bases from J, the gap between germline ends came to 18 bases. The CDR3 has 17 residues. CDR3 protein: CASSRPAGTSNTGELFF. CDR3 coding DNA: TGTGCCAGCAGCCGCCCCGCCGGGACTTCTAACACCGGGGAGCTGTTTTTT.

This chain uses TRBV5-1 with TRBJ1-2, with TRBD1 as a possible D gene (5 bases). The CDR3 spans 16 residues. The ends were cut back, 0 bases at V and 4 bases at J, with 16 bases in the middle. The germline V gene encodes CDR1 SGHRS and CDR2 YFSETQ. The CDR3 DNA follows: TGCGCCAGCAGCTTGGATGCCGGGGGAGACGCCTATGGCTACACCTTC. It is translated as CASSLDAGGDAYGYTF.

This clonotype was seen at least ten times. V usage is TRBV21-1 and J usage is TRBJ1-5. TRBV21-1 has pseudogene status. The CDR3 is 15 residues long. This CDR3 reads CASSKDLDPGLAQHF. CDR3 coding DNA: TGTGCCAGCAGCAAAGATTTGGACCCGGGACTGGCCCAGCATTTT.

This clonotype appeared many times. One end of the junction varies from germline; a read error may be responsible. The chain combines TRBV19 with TRBJ1-5, with D perhaps matching TRBD1 (5 bases). The CDR3 sequence is 13 residues long. Germline CDR1 is LNHDA and CDR2 is SQIVND (reference sequence). CDR3 region: CASSIETSDSHHF. The CDR3 DNA reads as TGTGCCAGTAGTATAGAAACGAGTGACAGCCACCACTTT.

The table lists this clonotype with a few counts. This may arise from a read error, as a much more abundant clone is one base away. The genes are TRBV12-3 or TRBV12-4 and TRBJ2-7, with 9 positions matching TRBD2. V shed 6 bases, J shed 2 bases, and the junction held 2 bases outside the gene matches. The CDR3 contains 13 residues. DNA of the CDR3: TGTGCCAGCAGGGGCGGGAGGGCCTACGAGCAGTACTTC. Protein product: CASRGGRAYEQYF.

This clonotype was detected ten times or more. The V and J genes are TRBV20-1 and TRBJ2-1; the D call may be TRBD1 or TRBD2 (5 bases each). Germline V gives CDR1 DFQATT, CDR2 SNEGSKA (reference sequence). With 5 bases removed from V and 7 bases from J, the gap between germline ends came to 9 bases. This CDR3 region has 11 residues. In DNA form, the CDR3 reads TGCAGTGCTTGGGGGAATAATGAGCAGTTCTTC. This codes for CSAWGNNEQFF.

This clonotype was detected only a few times. The chain couples TRBV7-2 to TRBJ1-2; 9 bases align to TRBD1. V was pared by 4 bases and J by 6 bases, with 12 bases of the junction left unmatched. CDR3 length equals 16 residues. Germline CDR1 reads SGHTA; CDR2 reads FQGNSA. CDR3 nucleotide sequence: TGTGCCAGCAGCTCCTCCGGGACAGGGATGGTTAATGGCTACACCTTC. Its translation is CASSSSGTGMVNGYTF.

Note on this clonotype: This may be a read error: a much more frequent sequence differs by one nucleotide. The chain employs TRBV6-1 and TRBJ2-7; the match to TRBD2 covers 12 bases. The CDR3 consists of 16 residues. J gave up 0 bases and V 4 bases, and 4 bases lay outside the gene matches. Per germline, CDR1 MNHNS and CDR2 SASEGT. The CDR3: CASSGLAGVTSYEQYF. Here the CDR3 DNA reads TGTGCCAGCAGTGGACTAGCGGGAGTCACCTCCTACGAGCAGTACTTC.

V gene TRBV29-1 combines with J gene TRBJ2-1; D is possibly TRBD2 (6 bases). The CDR3 is made up of 12 amino acids. The germline V gene has CDR1 SQVTM and CDR2 ANQGSEA. The V and J ends lost 6 bases and 6 bases respectively, with 12 bases between them. CDR3 loop: CSVTLSGNEQFF. The DNA of the CDR3 is TGCAGCGTGACCCTTAGCGGCAATGAGCAGTTCTTC.

V and J are TRBV11-2 and TRBJ2-3; D is uncertain. The CDR3 consists of 14 residues. Germline assignment: CDR1 SGHAT and CDR2 FQNNGV. V shed 5 bases and J shed 3 bases, with 12 bases lying between them. The CDR3 nucleotides read TGTGCCAGCAGCCCGAATACAGTTACAGATACGCAGTATTTT. Translating gives CASSPNTVTDTQYF.

This clonotype has a count of ten or more. The V call is TRBV29-1, the J call TRBJ1-1, with no clear D. CDR1 is SQVTM and CDR2 is ANQGSEA in the germline V gene. The CDR3 is 14 residues long. V lost 4 bases and J lost 0, with 12 bases in between. As DNA, the CDR3 is TGCAGCGTTGTCTCAGGAGGCATGAACACTGAAGCTTTCTTT. It encodes CSVVSGGMNTEAFF.

This clonotype was counted only a few times. The CDR3 DNA is TGTGCCAGCAGCAAAGGAGATGGGCGGGATGGGTGCTACGAGCAGTACTTC. It encodes CASSKGDGRDGCYEQYF. The chain is built from TRBV21-1 and TRBJ2-7; the table's D call, TRBD2, has no DNA check behind it. TRBV21-1 is a listed pseudogene. The CDR3 contains 17 residues.